This passage covers 8 T cell receptor beta chains from one sample sequenced in a study of regulatory T cells in long-lasting Graves disease. The time point is: persistent/refractory GD, antithyroid drugs over 5 years with positive TRAb. Following extraction of RNA from PBMCs, that RNA was used to make the TCR library. According to the study, TCR beta libraries were built with iRepertoire HTBI primers and CDR3-region Arm-PCR. TCRdb redid the calling of the multiplex PCR reads with MiXCR, one entry per CDR3 protein. The sample contains more than 650,000 distinct CDR3 sequences, about 32% of which appear only once. The material was peripheral blood mononuclear cells (PBMCs), obtained when the disease was refractory, from a patient treated with antithyroid drugs. All receptors derive from a female donor with Graves disease.

The chain joins TRBV20-1 to TRBJ2-6; D uncertain. The CDR3 length is 14 residues. The V end was cut by 1 base, the J end by 0 bases, with 4 bases between. CDR1 is DFQATT, CDR2 SNEGSKA, per germline (reference sequence). The CDR3 DNA follows: TGCAGTGCTAGAGCGGGCTCTGGGGCCAACGTCCTGACTTTC. Translation: CSARAGSGANVLTF.

The chain employs TRBV12-3 or TRBV12-4 and TRBJ1-3, with TRBD1 identical over 7 bases. Trimming at V came to 6 bases and at J to 2 bases, leaving 4 bases not matched to a gene. CDR3 size: 14 residues. The CDR3 reads CASSVQGAGNTIYF. CDR3 sequence (DNA): TGTGCCAGCAGCGTTCAGGGGGCTGGAAACACCATATATTTT.

J is TRBJ1-5 and V is TRBV6-1; 10 bases match TRBD1. V was pared by 0 bases and J by 12 bases, with 2 bases of the junction left unmatched. The CDR3 sequence is 13 residues long. CDR1 is MNHNS and CDR2 is SASEGT in the germline V gene. CDR3 DNA sequence: TGTGCCAGCAGTGAAGCGGGGGACAGGGGCCAGCATTTT. Amino acid sequence: CASSEAGDRGQHF.

The V gene is TRBV19, the J gene TRBJ1-4; the D is unclear. Per germline, CDR1 LNHDA and CDR2 SQIVND (reference sequence). The CDR3 contains 15 residues. V was shortened by 7 bases and J by 0 bases, with 12 bases between the two germline ends. The CDR3 protein is CASTPGGATNEKLFF. The CDR3 nucleotides read TGTGCCAGTACCCCGGGAGGTGCAACTAATGAAAAACTGTTTTTT.

This clonotype was seen once. The rearrangement links TRBV5-4 to TRBJ1-6, with TRBD1 matching 7 bases. V was pared by 0 bases and J by 6 bases, with 3 bases of the junction left unmatched. The CDR3 extends over 15 amino acids. Germline V gene data show CDR1 as SGHNT and CDR2 as YYREEE (reference sequence). The CDR3: CASSLEGASNSPLHF. In nucleotides, the CDR3 is TGTGCCAGCAGCTTGGAGGGGGCCTCTAATTCACCCCTCCACTTT.

This clonotype occurred a few times. The V gene is TRBV28, the J gene TRBJ2-2; the D call may be TRBD1 or TRBD2 (5 bases each). The germline V gene has CDR1 MDHEN and CDR2 SYDVKM. CDR3 length: 12 residues. The CDR3 coding sequence is TGTGCGCTGGGGGCGAACACCGGGGAGCTGTTTTTT. Amino acid sequence: CALGANTGELFF.

This clonotype was seen only a few times. The chain employs TRBV13 and TRBJ1-2, with 9 bases matching TRBD1. V shed 5 bases, J shed 1 base, and the junction held 5 bases outside the gene matches. The CDR3 sequence is 15 residues long. CDR1 is PRHDT, CDR2 FYEKMQ, per germline (reference sequence). DNA of the CDR3: TGTGCCAGCAGCGGGACAGGGACGCATAACTATGGCTACACCTTC. Amino acids: CASSGTGTHNYGYTF.

V and J are TRBV27 and TRBJ2-7, with 10 bases fitting TRBD1. V was pared by 4 bases and J by 6 bases, with 6 bases of the junction left unmatched. The CDR3 spans 14 residues. The germline gives CDR1 MNHEY, CDR2 SMNVEV (reference sequence). CDR3 DNA sequence: TGTGCCAGCAGTTGGGGACAGGGGCCCCTCGAGCAGTACTTC. Protein: CASSWGQGPLEQYF.